This is a list of T cell receptor beta chains from one sample in a study of blood T cell repertoires in COVID-19. The assay was immunoSEQ multiplex PCR, and TCRdb's table has in-frame clones only and misses some. This table holds around 190,000 clones, roughly 84% found once. The source material was PBMCs or T cells enriched from blood (not recorded which). The source of these receptors is a woman in her twenties or thirties who had been exposed to COVID-19. Each CDR3 is given with its conserved first and last residue. D genes are given only for firm matches. Clone size is given for some rows only: seen once, a few or many times, or a class if the clone is expanded.

TRBJ1-5	TRBV6-5	.	.	TGTGCCAGCAGTTACCAGGCTAGCAATCAGCCCCAGCATTTT	CASSYQASNQPQHF
TRBJ1-5	TRBV7-2	.	.	TGTGCCAGCAGCTTAGCAACACAGGGTTCCGCACGTACCCAGCATTTT	CASSLATQGSARTQHF
TRBJ2-5	TRBV30	TRBD1	.	TGTGCCTGGAGGACGGACAGGCTTCGAGAGACCCAGTACTTC	CAWRTDRLRETQYF
TRBJ1-3	TRBV19	TRBD1	.	TGTGCCAGTAGTATGGGGACAGGGACTGGAAACACCATATATTTT	CASSMGTGTGNTIYF
TRBJ1-5	TRBV6-5	TRBD1	.	TGTGCCAGCAGTTACGGACAGGGTGGTCAGCCCCAGCATTTT	CASSYGQGGQPQHF
TRBJ2-5	TRBV3-1/TRBV3-2	TRBD1	.	TGTGCCAGCAGCCAACCCCGGACAGGGGGTGGGGAGACCCAGTACTTC	CASSQPRTGGGETQYF
TRBJ1-2	TRBV30	.	few	TGTGCCTGGACCTTTAACAGGGCAAAGAACTATGGCTACACCTTC	CAWTFNRAKNYGYTF
TRBJ2-7	TRBV7-2	.	.	TGTGCCAGCAGCCGCCCCCCTAGGACCTACGAGCAGTACTTC	CASSRPPRTYEQYF
TRBJ2-1	TRBV11-2	.	.	TGTGCCAGCAGCGCAAACCAAGGGAGGAGACGCTCCTACAATGAGCAGTTCTTC	CASSANQGRRRSYNEQFF
TRBJ1-2	TRBV7-9	.	once	TGTGCCAGCAGCCTCGGGCGGGGTGACTATGGCTACACCTTC	CASSLGRGDYGYTF
TRBJ2-2	TRBV11-3	.	.	TGTGCCAGCAGCCCCCAAGGAGGGACCACCGGGGAGCTGTTTTTT	CASSPQGGTTGELFF
TRBJ2-7	TRBV4-3	TRBD2	.	TGCGCCAGCAGCCAAGAGTGGGAGGGGACCTACGAGCAGTACTTC	CASSQEWEGTYEQYF
TRBJ2-2	TRBV5-1	.	.	TGCGCCAGCAGCTCCGGACTGTCGCCTGGGGAGCTGTTTTTT	CASSSGLSPGELFF
TRBJ2-2	TRBV11-2	.	.	TGTGCCAGCAGCTTGGTGCCAGGGTGGGAGCTGTTTTTT	CASSLVPGWELFF
TRBJ1-5	TRBV7-9	TRBD1	once	TGTGCCAGCAGCTACGGGACAGGGTATAGCAATCAGCCCCAGCATTTT	CASSYGTGYSNQPQHF
TRBJ1-5	TRBV5-1	.	.	TGCGCCAGCAGCTCTTATTCCGGTCAGCCCCAGCATTTT	CASSSYSGQPQHF
TRBJ1-3	TRBV15	.	.	TGTGCCACCAGCAGAGACATCGGAAACACCATATATTTT	CATSRDIGNTIYF
TRBJ1-4	TRBV4-2	TRBD1	once	TGTGCCAGCAGCCAAGATGAAGGACAGGGACGTGAAAAACTGTTTTTT	CASSQDEGQGREKLFF
TRBJ1-4	TRBV9	.	.	TGTGCCAGCAGCCTCTCCGGGGAAAAACTGTTTTTT	CASSLSGEKLFF
TRBJ2-6	TRBV5-6	TRBD1	.	TGTGCCAGCAGCTGGGACAGTGGGGGATACTCTGGGGCCAACGTCCTGACTTTC	CASSWDSGGYSGANVLTF
TRBJ2-5	TRBV7-2	TRBD2	.	TGTGCCAGCAGCTTAGGTCTAGCGGCATTCCAAGAGACCCAGTACTTC	CASSLGLAAFQETQYF
TRBJ2-3	TRBV6-4	TRBD2	few	TGTGCCAGCAGTGCTAGCGGGGGGGCCACAGATACGCAGTATTTT	CASSASGGATDTQYF
TRBJ2-1	TRBV7-9	TRBD2	once	TGTGCCAGCACCACGCGGGGGACTTACGGGCAGTTCTTC	CASTTRGTYGQFF
TRBJ1-1	TRBV11-2	.	.	TGTGCCAGCAGCTTACACCCCAGGGTCCTCACTGAAGCTTTCTTT	CASSLHPRVLTEAFF
TRBJ2-7	TRBV7-2	TRBD1	.	TGTGCCAGCAGCTATAACCTTCGGAGGACAGGGGGTCACGAGCAGTACTTC	CASSYNLRRTGGHEQYF
TRBJ1-6	TRBV6-4	TRBD1	.	TGTGCCAGCAGCCCGGACAGGGACTCACCCCTCCACTTT	CASSPDRDSPLHF
TRBJ2-7	TRBV19	TRBD1	.	TGTGCCAGTAGTGAACTACAGGGGAGAGGCTACGAGCAGTACTTC	CASSELQGRGYEQYF
TRBJ2-1	TRBV6-2/TRBV6-3	TRBD2	.	TGTGCCAGCAGCGCCCGTGTAGGACTAGCGGGGATTTACAATGAGCAGTTCTTC	CASSARVGLAGIYNEQFF
TRBJ2-1	TRBV7-9	.	once	TGTGCCAGCAGCCCAAAGGGGTATGGTGAGCAGTTCTTC	CASSPKGYGEQFF
TRBJ2-7	TRBV9	TRBD2	.	TGTGCCAGCAGCGTAGAACGGGGAGGGACCTACGAGCAGTACTTC	CASSVERGGTYEQYF
TRBJ2-7	TRBV11-2	TRBD2	.	TGTGCCAGCAGATACTCCAGTAGCGGGGAAACCTACGAGCAGTACTTC	CASRYSSSGETYEQYF
TRBJ2-2	TRBV19	TRBD2	.	TGTGCCAGTCGGACTAGCGGGGGGTCCGGGGAGCTGTTTTTT	CASRTSGGSGELFF
TRBJ1-2	TRBV12-3/TRBV12-4	.	few	TGTGCCAGCAGTTTCAGGCCTTATGGCTACACCTTC	CASSFRPYGYTF
TRBJ1-1	TRBV7-2	.	.	TGTGCCAGCAGCGTCGAGGGTGCGAACACTGAAGCTTTCTTT	CASSVEGANTEAFF
TRBJ2-1	TRBV6-4	TRBD1	.	TGTGCCAGCAGTGCCGGGACAGGGGACTACAATGAGCAGTTCTTC	CASSAGTGDYNEQFF
TRBJ1-2	TRBV7-2	.	few	TGTGCCAGCAGCCCCCGAGCAGGGATGGACTACACCTTC	CASSPRAGMDYTF
TRBJ1-2	TRBV10-3	TRBD1	.	TGTGCCATCAACCTCGGGACAGTTTATGGCTACACCTTC	CAINLGTVYGYTF
TRBJ1-5	TRBV19	.	few	TGTGCCAGTAGTGGGGGGAGGAGGAATCAGCCCCAGCATTTT	CASSGGRRNQPQHF
TRBJ1-2	TRBV14	TRBD1	.	TGTGCCAGCAGCCACTGGGAGGGACAGGGCCATGGCTACACCTTC	CASSHWEGQGHGYTF